Presented here are 21 T cell receptor beta chains from one specimen sequenced in a study of tumor-infiltrating lymphocytes in oesophageal squamous cell carcinoma. TCRdb passed the PCR reads through MiXCR, listing each CDR3 protein once. The sample shows approximately 11,000 distinct CDR3 sequences, 52% of them seen only once. What was sequenced was esophageal tumor tissue. The receptors come from a female donor with esophageal squamous cell carcinoma.

This clonotype is deemed medium-sized. The J gene is TRBJ2-3, the V gene TRBV24-1, with TRBD2 identical over 8 bases. Germline assignment: CDR1 KGHDR and CDR2 SFDVKD. The CDR3 loop spans 15 amino acids. After removal of 7 bases from V and 2 bases from J, the junction contained 7 bases not matched to a gene. CDR3 bases: TGTGCCACCAGGAAAGCGGGGGCCTCCACAGATACGCAGTATTTT. Its translation: CATRKAGASTDTQYF.

The chain couples TRBV6-1 to TRBJ2-5, with 9 positions matching TRBD1. Losses at the gene ends were 8 bases for V and 7 bases for J; bases not matched to a gene: 14. This CDR3 comprises 15 residues. The germline V gene encodes CDR1 MNHNS and CDR2 SASEGT. CDR3 sequence (DNA): TGTGCCAGCTCAACCACCGGGACAGGGATAGTGACCCAGTACTTC. Protein product: CASSTTGTGIVTQYF.

This chain joins TRBV12-5 and TRBJ2-5, with a possible D match to TRBD2 (6 bases). Trimming removed 8 bases at V and 2 bases at J, with 12 bases between. CDR1 is LGHNT and CDR2 is FRNRAP in the germline V gene. The CDR3 runs 13 residues. CDR3 in DNA: TGTGCTAGTCGAGGGACTTTACAAGAGACCCAGTACTTC. It encodes CASRGTLQETQYF.

This clonotype was picked up a small number of times. The chain has TRBV6-1 and TRBJ1-1; maybe TRBD1 (5 bases). Germline-derived CDR1 and CDR2 are MNHNS and SASEGT. This CDR3 contains 15 residues. V was pared by 5 bases and J by 1 base, with 14 bases between. The CDR3 DNA reads TGTGCCAGCAGTACCCGGGACGGCCCGAACACTGAAGCTTTCTTT. The encoded protein is CASSTRDGPNTEAFF.

The gene calls are TRBV7-9 and TRBJ2-7; no clear D gene. This CDR3 is built from 14 residues. Germline values: CDR1 SEHNR, CDR2 FQNEAQ (reference sequence). V lost 2 bases to trimming and J lost 7 bases, with 15 bases between them. CDR3 sequence: CASSLLISYNEQYF. The CDR3, as DNA: TGTGCCAGCAGCTTATTGATCTCCTACAATGAGCAGTACTTC.

Sample share makes this clonotype medium-sized. A single base separates this from a much larger clone, so it may be a read error. The chain links TRBV24-1 to TRBJ2-5; 7 nucleotides match TRBD1. There are 17 residues in the CDR3. Germline V gene lookup returns CDR1 KGHDR and CDR2 SFDVKD. J was trimmed by 11 bases and V by 4 bases; bases with no gene match: 21. In nucleotides, the CDR3 is TGTGCCACCAGTGACCATCGGACAGGTTGGGTTTACAATGAGCAGTACTTC. Translation gives CATSDHRTGWVYNEQYF.

The chain has TRBV12-3 or TRBV12-4 and TRBJ2-7; 9 bases line up with TRBD1. The end of the DNA is better explained by TRBJ2-1, so the J call may be wrong. This CDR3 is 14 amino acids long. The CDR3 DNA reads TGTGCCAGCACCTGGACAGGGGCGGACAATGAGCAGTTCTTC. Protein: CASTWTGADNEQFF.

The gene calls are TRBV7-2 and TRBJ2-5, with 12 bases matching TRBD2. The J call is in doubt because the DNA end fits TRBJ2-7 better. The CDR3 spans 16 residues. Germline CDR1 is SGHTA and CDR2 is FQGNSA. CDR3 DNA: TGTGCCAGCAGCTTAGCTACTAGCGGGAGGACCCACGAGCAGTACTTC. This codes for CASSLATSGRTHEQYF.

The sample holds many counts of this clonotype. The rearrangement joins TRBV5-1 to TRBJ2-2; perhaps TRBD1 as D (7 bases). Deletions cut 3 bases from V and 9 bases from J, with 12 bases between. The germline V gene has CDR1 SGHRS and CDR2 YFSETQ. The length of the CDR3 is 13 residues. The CDR3 DNA reads TGCGCCAGCAGCTCGGAGGGGGCGCGGGAGCTGTTTTTT. It translates to CASSSEGARELFF.

The CDR3 spells CASRASVDTGELFF. CDR3 DNA sequence: TGTGCCAGCAGGGCTAGCGTCGACACCGGGGAGCTGTTTTTT. The rearrangement joins TRBV28 to TRBJ2-2; possible D gene TRBD2, 6 bases. The CDR3 runs to 14 residues. The V gene lost 6 bases and the J gene lost 3 bases, with 11 bases spanning the gap. The germline V gene encodes CDR1 MDHEN and CDR2 SYDVKM.

This chain joins TRBV28 and TRBJ2-2; maybe TRBD2 (7 bases). CDR1 MDHEN and CDR2 SYDVKM come from the germline V gene. The V gene lost 3 bases and the J gene lost 0 bases, with 14 bases spanning the gap. This CDR3 is built from 17 residues. The CDR3 DNA follows: TGTGCCAGCAGTTTGGGGGGGGCCGCTACGAACACCGGGGAGCTGTTTTTT. Protein product: CASSLGGAATNTGELFF.

This clonotype was observed at least ten times. This may be a read error, as it is one base from a much larger clone. The chain combines TRBV6-1 with TRBJ2-7, with TRBD2 identical over 7 bases. The CDR3 sequence is 15 residues long. V lost 5 bases to trimming and J lost 7 bases; unmatched junction nucleotides: 14. CDR1 is MNHNS and CDR2 is SASEGT in the germline V gene. The DNA of the CDR3 is TGTGCCAGCAGTTCCGCGGGGGTGGCTCGGAATGAGCAGTACTTC. Translating it yields CASSSAGVARNEQYF.

To note about this clonotype: It is likely a read error, because the conserved phenylalanine at the end of the CDR3 is missing. It is unclear where the CDR3 begins or ends on the DNA, so no DNA is shown, and the CDR3 is as TCRdb lists it. V and J are TRBV7-2 and TRBJ2-3; the D call in the table, TRBD2, was not verified against the DNA. Germline loops: CDR1 SGHTA, CDR2 FQGNSA. Including both end residues, the CDR3 is 19 amino acids long. The CDR3 is CASSLDGASGSISEQFFGP.

The gene calls are TRBV7-3 and TRBJ2-6; unclear D gene. The V and J ends lost 1 base and 1 base respectively, with 14 bases between them. Germline CDR1 is SGHTA and CDR2 is FQGTGA. The CDR3 has 18 residues. The CDR3 reads CASSLNPLVQSGANVLTF. CDR3 coding DNA: TGTGCCAGCAGCTTAAATCCCCTTGTGCAATCTGGGGCCAACGTCCTGACTTTC.

Comments on this clonotype: Here the CDR3 omits its conserved ending phenylalanine or tryptophan, so a read error is the likely source. Because the CDR3's place on the DNA is in doubt, the DNA is left out and the CDR3 is given as listed by TCRdb. The chain has TRBV7-4 and TRBJ2-6; TRBD1 is taken as the D call from the table, unchecked against the DNA. Ends included, the CDR3 has 16 residues. Germline CDR1 SGHVT, CDR2 SQSDAQ. The CDR3 protein is CASSLRQGQETQYFGP.

The CDR3 region is CASSGAAGANVLTF. Here the CDR3 DNA reads TGTGCCAGCAGTGGTGCAGCTGGGGCCAACGTCCTGACTTTC. The chain couples TRBV6-6 to TRBJ2-6; no clear D. Germline-derived CDR1 and CDR2 are MNHNY and SVGAGI (reference sequence). This CDR3 spans 14 amino acids. Trimming took 5 bases from V and 2 from J, leaving 7 bases between them.

This clonotype has a handful of counts. Since the CDR3 does not end with the conserved phenylalanine or tryptophan, this likely comes from a read error. Because the CDR3's place on the DNA is in doubt, the DNA is left out and the CDR3 is given as listed by TCRdb. The chain is built from TRBV24-1 and TRBJ2-3; the D segment call TRBD2 is taken from the table without a DNA check. CDR1 is KGHDR, CDR2 SFDVKD, per germline. From its first to its last residue, the CDR3 has 15 amino acids. Here the CDR3 reads CATSDSIRDGYTFGS.

By its share, this clonotype is medium-sized. V is TRBV24-1 and J is TRBJ2-3, with D possibly TRBD1 on 6 matching bases. Looked up from germline, CDR1 is KGHDR and CDR2 is SFDVKD. This CDR3 has 13 residues. V lost 9 bases to trimming and J lost 1 base, with 10 bases between them. CDR3 nucleotide sequence: TGTGCCACCCTGGGGGCAGGCACAGATACGCAGTATTTT. Residues: CATLGAGTDTQYF.

This clonotype was picked up many times. The V call is TRBV2, the J call TRBJ2-1; D gene unclear. The CDR3 runs to 12 residues. V was clipped by 2 bases and J by 4 bases, with 3 bases between them. The germline V gene has CDR1 SNHLY and CDR2 FYNNEI. The CDR3, as DNA: TGTGCCAGCAGTGAACTATACAATGAGCAGTTCTTC. This encodes CASSELYNEQFF.

This clonotype was counted between two and nine times. This chain links TRBV7-9 with TRBJ2-1; D gene uncertain. Germline CDR1 is SEHNR and CDR2 is FQNEAQ (reference sequence). CDR3 length equals 14 residues. V was trimmed by 1 base and J by 3 bases, leaving 7 bases between them. CDR3 residues: CASSLGGGYNEQFF. CDR3 sequence (DNA): TGTGCCAGCAGCTTAGGTGGCGGCTACAATGAGCAGTTCTTC.

This clonotype was recorded a few times. The chain couples TRBV5-1 to TRBJ2-3; TRBD2 is a possible D gene (5 bases). The CDR3 covers 16 residues. V was shortened by 0 bases and J by 0 bases, with 11 bases between the two germline ends. Per the germline V gene, CDR1 is SGHRS and CDR2 is YFSETQ. CDR3 sequence (DNA): TGCGCCAGCAGCTTGGGGCTAGCAACTAGCACAGATACGCAGTATTTT. Amino acid sequence: CASSLGLATSTDTQYF.